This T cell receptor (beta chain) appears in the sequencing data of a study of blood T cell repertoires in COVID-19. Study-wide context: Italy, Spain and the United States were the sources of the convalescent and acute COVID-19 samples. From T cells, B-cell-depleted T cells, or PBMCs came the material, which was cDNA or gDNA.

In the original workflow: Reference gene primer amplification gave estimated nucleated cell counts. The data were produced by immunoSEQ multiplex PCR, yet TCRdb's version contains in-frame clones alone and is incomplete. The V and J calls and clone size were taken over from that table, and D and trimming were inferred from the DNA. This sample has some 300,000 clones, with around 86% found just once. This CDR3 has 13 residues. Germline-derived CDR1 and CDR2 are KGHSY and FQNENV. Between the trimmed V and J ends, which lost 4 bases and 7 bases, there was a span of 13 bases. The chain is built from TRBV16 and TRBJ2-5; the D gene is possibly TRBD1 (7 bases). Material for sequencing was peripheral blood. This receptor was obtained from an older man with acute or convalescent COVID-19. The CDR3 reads CASSLGGGWTQYF. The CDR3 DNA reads TGTGCCAGCAGCCTCGGAGGGGGCTGGACCCAGTACTTC.